This TCR beta chain was sequenced during a study of multiple sclerosis patients with progressive multifocal leukoencephalopathy (dated by TCRdb to the late 2010s). As for the study more broadly: The study examined peripheral T and B cells of MS patients who developed PML (4 under natalizumab, 1 after alemtuzumab) and treated patients who did not. The study was designed to detect JC virus-specific or public T-cell expansions arising at the time of PML onset. From before therapy, through 6 and 12 months, up to PML onset, two natalizumab-treated patients who later developed PML were tracked longitudinally. What the research found in general, with its limitations: Analysis was limited to peripheral blood, even though cerebrospinal fluid or brain lymphocytes might be more informative for natalizumab-associated PML. In most PML patients, lower normalized Shannon entropy suggested less diverse TRB repertoires, while the natalizumab-treated controls had values close to 1. Although TRB clones above 0.5% frequency turned up only in PML patients, the clones expanded at PML onset were already present before and during natalizumab therapy. No common TRBV or TRBJ gene usage or preferential TRBV-TRBJ pairings were detected when PML developed. Because the cohort was small and descriptive, it remained unclear whether the findings reflect JC virus infection or general immunocompromise.

From the cysteine up to the phenylalanine, the CDR3 has a length of 19 residues. The CDR3 DNA has 57 bases and is translated from base 1. Reading the germline V gene (reference sequence) gives CDR1 LNHDA and CDR2 SQIVND. After removal of 6 bases from V and 0 bases from J, the junction retains 13 bases not matched to a gene. The time point label for this specimen denotes: 12 to 13 months of natalizumab therapy. The label giving this sample's treatment or condition can be read as: on natalizumab therapy at sampling. Four or five natalizumab-treated MS patients who did not develop PML were used as controls and were sampled longitudinally. Every listed patient had earlier received interferon beta, and every PML patient was female. Blood samples at T1 and T2 were obtained at 6 and 12 months of natalizumab therapy, respectively. Ficoll-Hypaque density gradient centrifugation was used to isolate peripheral blood mononuclear cells.

In this sample, this clone turned up once. The clone's antigen remains unknown. Base qualities are not provided; no much larger clone lies one nucleotide away. TRB CDR3 regions were amplified from genomic DNA with the immunoSEQ two-step multiplex PCR at survey-level depth. Synthetic inline TR CDR3 controls covering all V-J pairings were spiked into each PCR to estimate template counts and remove amplification bias. Reads were processed so that amplification and sequencing bias were reduced, and quantification was performed against synthetic TR CDR3 analogs. The paper's processing steps were these. Raw data were processed in ImmunoSEQ Analyzer, removing out-of-frame sequences and CDR3s with stop codons, and genes were named by IMGT nomenclature. Normalized Shannon entropy, defined as 1 minus Pielou's evenness, served as the summary measure of repertoire diversity. Only TRB sequences sharing the V gene, the J gene and the CDR3 were counted as identical. Public PML clonotypes were defined as CDR3s shared by two or more PML-onset samples but absent from earlier samples, from controls, and from public databases. Skylign with the observed count method was used to analyze CDR3 amino acid composition at each position. TCRdb retrieved this table from immuneACCESS and kept in-frame rearrangements only. Not all clones are present; in checked studies, unresolved V genes account for under half, and no reason is known for the remainder. The DNA gave D and trimming, while V, J and clone size come from that table. In all, the sample holds 25,000 or so clones, and approximately 90% of those were seen once. The top ten clonotypes cover approximately 2% of the sample.

This material consisted of PBMCs, taken from a patient treated with natalizumab. The clonotype comes from a young man with multiple sclerosis. The V gene is TRBV19 and the J gene is TRBJ2-4, with 11 bases aligning to TRBD2. At the DNA level, the sequence is TGTGCCAGTAGCCCTCGGTCTAGCGGGAGGTTCCTAGCCAAAAACATTCAGTACTTC. This gives the protein CASSPRSSGRFLAKNIQYF.